This T cell receptor beta chain is drawn from a study of Ad26.COV2.S vaccination and SARS-CoV-2 variants. In the study overall: Dosing was one shot or two shots 56 days apart.

TCRdb's copy holds only in-frame clones and misses some; the assay was immunoSEQ multiplex PCR. The repertoire holds hundreds of thousands of clones, around 90% seen once, with 1.5% in the top ten. This CDR3 spans 13 amino acids. The ends were cut back, 5 bases at V and 11 bases at J, with 17 bases in the middle. CDR1 is SEHNR, CDR2 FQNEAQ, per germline (reference sequence). Treatment specified: some 19 received Ad26.COV2.S at low or high dose, single or two shots; 5 received placebo; per-sample allocation not given. Sampling was performed 63 days after the first vaccine or placebo injection. In Boston, the donor was an adult between 18-55 years of age. Its platform was an Ad26 vector, and its expressed antigen was Wuhan-strain SARS-CoV-2 spike.

The source of this sequence is a person between 18 and 65 years old who received the Ad26.COV2.S COVID-19 vaccine or a placebo. The chain couples TRBV7-9 to TRBJ2-3; D is unresolved. The sequenced sample was peripheral blood, obtained in a trial of Ad26.COV2.S vaccine versus placebo. CDR3 DNA: TGTGCCAGCAGCCTAGGCGCAGCCCGAGGGCAGTATTTT. This translates into CASSLGAARGQYF.